This TCR beta chain was retrieved from a study of preoperative IRX-2 immunotherapy in early breast cancer. Treatment noted: preoperative locoregional IRX-2 cytokine immunotherapy. Samples came from a phase Ib trial of preoperative locoregional IRX-2 cytokine immunotherapy. Method: immunoSEQ multiplex PCR; TCRdb's copy keeps in-frame clones and lacks some. Among several thousand clones listed, 80% were seen once. The sample was tumor tissue, taken after IRX-2 immunotherapy. The receptor was derived from a human donor with breast cancer.

The CDR3, as DNA: TGTGCCAGCAGCTTCCTTTCAGGACGGATCTCTGGAAACACCATATATTTT. It encodes CASSFLSGRISGNTIYF. The V and J genes are TRBV11-3 and TRBJ1-3; no definite D call. Germline loops: CDR1 SGHNT, CDR2 YENEEA. Trimming removed 3 bases at V and 0 bases at J, with 15 bases between. CDR3 length: 17 amino acids.